These 18 T cell receptor beta chains originate from one sample sequenced in a study of post-analysis software for immune sequencing data. Study results and caveats: Patients showed TRBV5-6, TRBV5-1 and TRBV20-1 among roughly 5 TRBV segments more frequent than in controls.

Unique molecular identifiers were built into the TCR beta cDNA libraries. MiXCR was run by TCRdb on the PCR reads, yielding one entry per CDR3 protein. Among about 810,000 distinct CDR3 sequences, 53% were seen once, and the ten largest hold roughly 4.4%. For these TCRs, the target antigens are not known. Sequencing was carried out using blood. The origin of the receptors is a girl aged 10 to 17 with multiple sclerosis.

This clonotype was recorded once. The chain uses TRBV15 and TRBJ2-3; D may correspond to TRBD1 or TRBD2 (5 bases each). Germline CDR1 and CDR2: LNHNV and YYDKDF (reference sequence). The CDR3 has 14 amino acids. V lost 5 bases, J lost 2 bases, and 11 bases lay in between. The CDR3 reads CATSRDPYTDTQYF. In DNA, the CDR3 is TGTGCCACCAGCCGGGACCCTTACACAGATACGCAGTATTTT.

This rearrangement joins TRBV29-1 to TRBJ1-2, with no clear D. Per germline, CDR1 SQVTM and CDR2 ANQGSEA. V was shortened by 0 bases and J by 7 bases, with 12 bases between the two germline ends. The CDR3 runs 13 residues. The CDR3 DNA is TGCAGCGTTGAAGATCCGGGGAGAGGTGGCTACACCTTC. It encodes CSVEDPGRGGYTF.

This clonotype has just a few counts. The rearrangement joins TRBV7-2 to TRBJ1-2; possibly TRBD1 for D (6 bases). The CDR3 length is 14 residues. The V gene lost 2 bases and the J gene lost 6 bases, with 13 bases spanning the gap. The germline gives CDR1 SGHTA, CDR2 FQGNSA. The CDR3 DNA sequence: TGTGCCAGCAGCTTATCAGGGGATAGAGATGGCTACACCTTC. Encoded protein: CASSLSGDRDGYTF.

This clonotype was counted between two and nine times. The chain is built from TRBV27 and TRBJ2-5; the D is unclear. CDR1 and CDR2 from the germline V gene are MNHEY and SMNVEV (reference sequence). V lost 4 bases and J lost 1, with 13 bases in between. The CDR3 contains 15 residues. The DNA of the CDR3 is TGTGCCAGCAGTTGGAGTAGAGGCTTCCAAGAGACCCAGTACTTC. Its protein is CASSWSRGFQETQYF.

The chain is built from TRBV20-1 and TRBJ1-2, with a tentative D call TRBD1 (5 bases). CDR3 length equals 15 residues. The germline V gene encodes CDR1 DFQATT and CDR2 SNEGSKA (reference sequence). V shed 4 bases and J shed 2 bases, with 17 bases lying between them. The CDR3 region has the DNA TGCAGTGCTATCATACCGGGACTGCTAAACTATGGCTACACCTTC. Translation: CSAIIPGLLNYGYTF.

The chain has TRBV12-3 or TRBV12-4 and TRBJ1-5; D remains unclear. Trimming pared 6 bases from V and 1 base from J, leaving 7 bases between. This CDR3 is built from 13 residues. In nucleotides, the CDR3 is TGTGCCAGCAGAATAGACAGCAATCAGCCCCAGCATTTT. It is translated as CASRIDSNQPQHF.

The CDR3 bases are TGTGCCAGCAGCTTTGGGACAGGGAGGGATGGCTACACCTTC. This encodes CASSFGTGRDGYTF. The V gene is TRBV7-9, the J gene TRBJ1-2; 9 positions match TRBD1. Germline values: CDR1 SEHNR, CDR2 FQNEAQ (reference sequence). This CDR3 spans 14 amino acids. The V segment lost 3 bases and the J segment 6 bases; nucleotides outside the gene matches: 5.

The V and J genes are TRBV10-3 and TRBJ2-2, with D perhaps matching TRBD1 or TRBD2 (5 bases each). The CDR3 totals 14 residues. Trimming took off 11 bases at V and 4 bases at J, with 17 bases between the two ends. Germline V CDR1 and CDR2: ENHRY, SYGVKD. In DNA, the CDR3 is TGTGCCTCCGGGGAACAGGCAATCACCGGGGAGCTGTTTTTT. Encoded protein: CASGEQAITGELFF.

V and J are TRBV15 and TRBJ2-4; the D gene is possibly TRBD2 (5 bases). This CDR3 is 17 amino acids long. V was shortened by 0 bases and J by 0 bases, with 12 bases between the two germline ends. Germline V lookup: CDR1 LNHNV, CDR2 YYDKDF (reference sequence). The CDR3, as DNA: TGTGCCACCAGCAGAGATGTGACGACTATAGCCAAAAACATTCAGTACTTC. It codes for CATSRDVTTIAKNIQYF. Full variable domain (outside the CDR3, taken from reference TRBV15 and TRBJ2-4): DAMVIQNPRYQVTQFGKPVTLSCSQTLNHNVMYWYQQKSSQAPKLLFHYYDKDFNNEADTPDNFQSRRPNTSFCFLDIRSPGLGDTAMYLCATSRDVTTIAKNIQYFGAGTRLSVL.

The chain joins TRBV29-1 to TRBJ2-7; 7 bases map to TRBD1. This CDR3 has 13 amino acids. After removal of 3 bases from V and 5 bases from J, the junction contained 7 bases not matched to a gene. Germline V gene lookup returns CDR1 SQVTM and CDR2 ANQGSEA. The CDR3 is CSVDRGQHHEQYF. The CDR3 nucleotides read TGCAGCGTTGACCGGGGACAGCACCACGAGCAGTACTTC.

This clonotype has a handful of counts. This chain links TRBV6-1 with TRBJ2-1, with 15 nucleotides matching TRBD2. The J segment lost 8 bases and the V segment lost 3 bases, leaving 2 bases of the junction unmatched. There are 15 residues in the CDR3. Germline lookup yields CDR1 MNHNS and CDR2 SASEGT. The CDR3 spells CASSEGLAGGHEQFF. Written as DNA, the CDR3 is TGTGCCAGCAGTGAGGGACTAGCGGGGGGCCATGAGCAGTTCTTC.

V is TRBV5-1 and J is TRBJ2-5, with TRBD2 matching over 8 bases. Judging by the DNA end, TRBJ2-7 fits better; the J call may be wrong. The CDR3 is 17 amino acids. From germline, CDR1 is SGHRS and CDR2 YFSETQ. The CDR3 sequence is CASSLAPGLASSLEQYF. CDR3 nucleotides: TGCGCCAGCAGCTTGGCCCCTGGACTAGCTTCCTCCCTCGAGCAGTACTTC.

CDR3 in amino acids: CSVAGTGAGGNQPQHF. CDR3 sequence (DNA): TGCAGCGTTGCGGGCACAGGGGCCGGTGGCAATCAGCCCCAGCATTTT. The V and J genes are TRBV29-1 and TRBJ1-5; 7 bases are a match to TRBD1. Germline V CDR1 and CDR2: SQVTM, ANQGSEA. The CDR3 runs 16 residues. The junction had 11 bases not matched to a gene; V was cut back by 4 bases and J by 2 bases. The full variable domain, its missing parts supplied by reference TRBV29-1 and TRBJ1-5, is SAVISQKPSRDICQRGTSLTIQCQVDSQVTMMFWYRQQPGQSLTLIATANQGSEATYESGFVIDKFPISRPNLTFSTLTVSNMSPEDSSIYLCSVAGTGAGGNQPQHFGDGTRLSIL.

This clonotype was detected a few times. The J gene is TRBJ2-1, the V gene TRBV24-1, with 14 bases matching TRBD2. The CDR3 loop spans 16 amino acids. The V and J ends lost 4 bases and 10 bases, in that order; junction bases with no gene match: 8. Germline CDR1 is KGHDR and CDR2 is SFDVKD. The CDR3, as DNA: TGTGCCACCAGTGACCCGACTAGCGGGAGGGCCGGAGAGCAGTTCTTC. Protein: CATSDPTSGRAGEQFF.

The chain combines TRBV5-1 with TRBJ2-5, with D tentatively TRBD1 or TRBD2 (5 bases each). This CDR3 region has 17 residues. Per germline, CDR1 SGHRS and CDR2 YFSETQ. V was pared by 0 bases and J by 11 bases, with 26 bases between. CDR3 residues: CASSLVVGPRPLGEQYF. The CDR3, as DNA: TGCGCCAGCAGCTTGGTAGTCGGCCCACGGCCCCTGGGGGAGCAGTACTTC.

This chain uses TRBV7-9 with TRBJ1-5; D is perhaps TRBD1 (5 bases). Per germline, CDR1 SEHNR and CDR2 FQNEAQ (reference sequence). The CDR3 covers 12 residues. With 11 bases removed from V and 4 bases from J, the gap between germline ends came to 12 bases. The CDR3 DNA reads as TGTGCCCTAGGGTCAGGGAATCAGCCCCAGCATTTT. Its translation is CALGSGNQPQHF.

Only a few counts were recorded for this clonotype. One end of the junction varies from germline; a read error may be responsible. This rearrangement joins TRBV12-5 to TRBJ2-3, with 9 bases identical to TRBD2. Germline V gene lookup returns CDR1 LGHNT and CDR2 FRNRAP. The CDR3 contains 17 residues. DNA of the CDR3: TGTGCTAGTGGTTTCGCCCCCCGGCGGGGGGGCACGGATACGCAGTATTTT. It is translated as CASGFAPRRGGTDTQYF.

The rearrangement links TRBV29-1 to TRBJ2-1, with 8 positions matching TRBD1. CDR1 SQVTM and CDR2 ANQGSEA come from the germline V gene. The V gene end was trimmed by 4 bases and the J gene end by 9 bases; junction bases not matched to a gene: 11. The CDR3 runs 14 residues. Here the CDR3 DNA reads TGCAGCGTTGTTGGTGGACAGGGTTATTCTGAGCAGTTCTTC. This translates into CSVVGGQGYSEQFF.